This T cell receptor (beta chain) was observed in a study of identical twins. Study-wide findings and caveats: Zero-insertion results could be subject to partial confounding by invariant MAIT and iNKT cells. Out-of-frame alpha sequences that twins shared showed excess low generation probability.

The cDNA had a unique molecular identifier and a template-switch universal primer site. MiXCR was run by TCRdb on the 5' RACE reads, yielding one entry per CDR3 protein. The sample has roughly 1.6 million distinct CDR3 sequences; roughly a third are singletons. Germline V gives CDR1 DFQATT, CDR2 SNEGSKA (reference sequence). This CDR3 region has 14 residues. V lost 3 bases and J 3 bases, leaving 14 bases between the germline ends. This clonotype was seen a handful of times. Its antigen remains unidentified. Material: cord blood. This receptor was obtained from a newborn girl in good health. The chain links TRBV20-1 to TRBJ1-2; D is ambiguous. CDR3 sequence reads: CSASPYGSDYGYTF. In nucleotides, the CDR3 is TGCAGTGCTAGCCCCTATGGGAGCGACTATGGCTACACCTTC.